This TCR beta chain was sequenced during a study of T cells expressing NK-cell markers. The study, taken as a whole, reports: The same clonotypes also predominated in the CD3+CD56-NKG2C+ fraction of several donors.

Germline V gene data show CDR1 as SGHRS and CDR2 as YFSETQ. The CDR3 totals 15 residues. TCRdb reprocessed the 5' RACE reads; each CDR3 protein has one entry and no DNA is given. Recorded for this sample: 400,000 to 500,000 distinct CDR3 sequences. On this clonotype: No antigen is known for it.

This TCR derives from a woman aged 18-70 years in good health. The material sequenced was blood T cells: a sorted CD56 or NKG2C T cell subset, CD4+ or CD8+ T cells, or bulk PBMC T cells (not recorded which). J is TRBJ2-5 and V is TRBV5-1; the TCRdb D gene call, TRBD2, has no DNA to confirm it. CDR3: CASGSAGRSQETQYF.